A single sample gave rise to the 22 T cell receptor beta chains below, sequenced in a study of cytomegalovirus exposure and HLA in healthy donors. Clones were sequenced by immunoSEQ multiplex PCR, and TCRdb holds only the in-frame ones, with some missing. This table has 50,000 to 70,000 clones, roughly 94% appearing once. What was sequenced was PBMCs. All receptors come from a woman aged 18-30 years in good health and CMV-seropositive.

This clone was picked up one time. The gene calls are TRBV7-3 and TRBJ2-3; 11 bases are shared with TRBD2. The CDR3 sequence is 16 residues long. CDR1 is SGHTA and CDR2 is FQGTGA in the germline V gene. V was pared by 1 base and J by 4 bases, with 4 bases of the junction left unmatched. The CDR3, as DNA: TGTGCCAGCAGCTTAAAAGTAGCGGGAGGGCCAGATACGCAGTATTTT. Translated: CASSLKVAGGPDTQYF.

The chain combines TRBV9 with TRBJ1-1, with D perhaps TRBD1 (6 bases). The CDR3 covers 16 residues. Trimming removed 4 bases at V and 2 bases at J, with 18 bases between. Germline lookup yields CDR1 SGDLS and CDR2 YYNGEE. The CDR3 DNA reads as TGTGCCAGCAGCCCTTTCCGGGACACCAGTAACACTGAAGCTTTCTTT. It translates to CASSPFRDTSNTEAFF. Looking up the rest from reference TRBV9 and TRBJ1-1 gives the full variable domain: DSGVTQTPKHLITATGQRVTLRCSPRSGDLSVYWYQQSLDQGLQFLIQYYNGEERAKGNILERFSAQQFPDLHSELNLSSLELGDSALYFCASSPFRDTSNTEAFFGQGTRLTVV.

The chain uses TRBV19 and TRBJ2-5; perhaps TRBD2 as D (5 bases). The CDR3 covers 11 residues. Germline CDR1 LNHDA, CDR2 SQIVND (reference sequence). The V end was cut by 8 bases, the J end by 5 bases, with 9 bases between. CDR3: CASRGGETQYF. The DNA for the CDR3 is TGTGCCAGTCGAGGCGGGGAGACCCAGTACTTC.

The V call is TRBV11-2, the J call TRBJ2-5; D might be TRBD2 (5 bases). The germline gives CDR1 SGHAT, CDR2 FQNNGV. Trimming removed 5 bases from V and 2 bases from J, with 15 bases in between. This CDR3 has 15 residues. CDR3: CASSNEFKRQETQYF. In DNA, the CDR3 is TGTGCCAGCAGCAACGAATTTAAGCGGCAAGAGACCCAGTACTTC.

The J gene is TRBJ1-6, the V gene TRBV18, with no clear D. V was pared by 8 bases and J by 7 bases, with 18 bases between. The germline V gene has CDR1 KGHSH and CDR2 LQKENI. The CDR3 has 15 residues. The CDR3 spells CASTSGEGANSPLHF. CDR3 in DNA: TGTGCCAGCACCAGTGGAGAAGGAGCAAATTCACCCCTCCACTTT.

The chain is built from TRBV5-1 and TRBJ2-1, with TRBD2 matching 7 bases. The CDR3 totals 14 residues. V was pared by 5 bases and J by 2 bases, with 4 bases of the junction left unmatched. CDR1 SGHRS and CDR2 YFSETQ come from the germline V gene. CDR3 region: CASSSREAYNEQFF. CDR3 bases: TGCGCCAGCAGTTCTCGGGAGGCCTACAATGAGCAGTTCTTC.

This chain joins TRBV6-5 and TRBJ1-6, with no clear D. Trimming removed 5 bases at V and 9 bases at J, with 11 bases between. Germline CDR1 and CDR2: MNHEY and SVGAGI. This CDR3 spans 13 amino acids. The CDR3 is CASSPRELSPLHF. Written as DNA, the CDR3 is TGTGCCAGCAGTCCGAGGGAGCTTTCACCCCTCCACTTT.

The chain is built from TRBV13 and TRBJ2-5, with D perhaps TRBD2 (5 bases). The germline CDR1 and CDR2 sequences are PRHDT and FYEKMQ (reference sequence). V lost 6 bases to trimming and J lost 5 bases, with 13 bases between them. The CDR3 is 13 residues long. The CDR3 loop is CASSLLGMETQYF. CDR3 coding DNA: TGTGCCAGCAGTTTACTAGGAATGGAGACCCAGTACTTC.

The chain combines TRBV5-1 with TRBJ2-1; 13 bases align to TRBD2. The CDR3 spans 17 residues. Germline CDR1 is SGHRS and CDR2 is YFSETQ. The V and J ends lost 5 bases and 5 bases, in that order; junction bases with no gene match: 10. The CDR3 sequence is CASSPNPTSGGDNEQFF. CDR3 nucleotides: TGCGCCAGCAGTCCTAATCCCACTAGCGGGGGGGACAATGAGCAGTTCTTC.

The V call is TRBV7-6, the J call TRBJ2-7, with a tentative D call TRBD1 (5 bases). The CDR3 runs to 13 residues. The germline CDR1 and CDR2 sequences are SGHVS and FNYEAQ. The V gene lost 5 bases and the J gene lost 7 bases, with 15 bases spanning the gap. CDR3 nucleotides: TGTGCCAGCAGCCAGCAGGGTGCGAGAGAGCAGTACTTC. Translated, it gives CASSQQGAREQYF.

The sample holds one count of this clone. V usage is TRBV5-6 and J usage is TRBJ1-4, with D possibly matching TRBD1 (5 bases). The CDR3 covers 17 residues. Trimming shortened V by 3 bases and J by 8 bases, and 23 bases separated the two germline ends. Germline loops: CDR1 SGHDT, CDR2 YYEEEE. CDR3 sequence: CASSSNNNRRAGEKLFF. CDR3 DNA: TGTGCCAGCAGCTCGAATAACAACAGGAGGGCTGGAGAAAAACTGTTTTTT. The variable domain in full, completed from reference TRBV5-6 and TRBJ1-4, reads DAGVTQSPTHLIKTRGQQVTLRCSPKSGHDTVSWYQQALGQGPQFIFQYYEEEERQRGNFPDRFSGHQFPNYSSELNVNALLLGDSALYLCASSSNNNRRAGEKLFFGSGTQLSVL.

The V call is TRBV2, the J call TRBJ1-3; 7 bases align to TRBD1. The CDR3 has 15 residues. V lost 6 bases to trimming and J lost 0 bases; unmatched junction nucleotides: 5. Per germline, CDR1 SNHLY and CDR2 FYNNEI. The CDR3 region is CASSRQGPSGNTIYF. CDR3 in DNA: TGTGCCAGCAGCCGACAGGGTCCCTCTGGAAACACCATATATTTT.

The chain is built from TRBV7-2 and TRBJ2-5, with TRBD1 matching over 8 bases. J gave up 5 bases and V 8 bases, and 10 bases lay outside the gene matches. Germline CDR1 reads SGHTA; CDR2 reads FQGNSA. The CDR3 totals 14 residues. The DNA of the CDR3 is TGTGCCAGCGCTAGACAGGGGCTCCGCGAGACCCAGTACTTC. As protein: CASARQGLRETQYF.

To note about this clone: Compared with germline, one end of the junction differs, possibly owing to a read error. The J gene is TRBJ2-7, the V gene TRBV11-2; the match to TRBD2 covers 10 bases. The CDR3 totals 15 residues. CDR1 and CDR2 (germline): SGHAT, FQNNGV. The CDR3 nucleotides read TGTGCCAGCAGCATAGACCTAGCGGGAGTTGTCGAGCAGTACTTC. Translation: CASSIDLAGVVEQYF.

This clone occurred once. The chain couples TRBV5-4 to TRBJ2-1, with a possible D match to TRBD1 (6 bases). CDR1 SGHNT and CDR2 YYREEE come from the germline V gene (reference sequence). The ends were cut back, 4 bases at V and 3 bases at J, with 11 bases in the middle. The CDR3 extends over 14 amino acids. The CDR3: CASSDGTLYNEQFF. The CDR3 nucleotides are TGTGCCAGCAGCGATGGGACACTCTACAATGAGCAGTTCTTC.

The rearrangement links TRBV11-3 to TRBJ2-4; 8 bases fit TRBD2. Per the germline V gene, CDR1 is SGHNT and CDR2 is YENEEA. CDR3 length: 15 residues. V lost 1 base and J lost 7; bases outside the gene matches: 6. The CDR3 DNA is TGTGCCAGCAGCTTAGGGGCGGGGGGTCTCAACATTCAGTACTTC. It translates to CASSLGAGGLNIQYF.

The CDR3 DNA reads TGTGCCACCAGCAGAGGTCGCGGCAGGGGGGAGACCCAGTACTTC. Its translation: CATSRGRGRGETQYF. The chain recombines TRBV15 with TRBJ2-5, with 7 bases aligning to TRBD1. This CDR3 has 15 amino acids. V trimming: 1 base; J trimming: 5 bases; junction bases outside the gene matches: 7. CDR1 is LNHNV and CDR2 is YYDKDF in the germline V gene (reference sequence).

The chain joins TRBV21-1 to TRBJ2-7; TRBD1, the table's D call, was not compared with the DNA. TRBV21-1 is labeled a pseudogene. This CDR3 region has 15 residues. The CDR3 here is CASSRLSRGTYEQYF. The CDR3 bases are TGTGCCAGCAGCCGGTTAAGTAGGGGTACCTACGAGCAGTACTTC.

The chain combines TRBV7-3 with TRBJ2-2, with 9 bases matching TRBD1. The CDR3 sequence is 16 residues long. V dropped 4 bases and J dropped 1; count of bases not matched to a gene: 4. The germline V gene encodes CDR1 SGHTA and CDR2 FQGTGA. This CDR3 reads CASSSPGQGNTGELFF. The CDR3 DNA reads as TGTGCCAGCAGCTCACCGGGACAGGGGAACACCGGGGAGCTGTTTTTT.

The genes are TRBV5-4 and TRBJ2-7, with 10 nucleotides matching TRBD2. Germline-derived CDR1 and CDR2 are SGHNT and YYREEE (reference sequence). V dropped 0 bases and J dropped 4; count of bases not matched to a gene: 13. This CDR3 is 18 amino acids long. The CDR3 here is CASSLGASGSAPPYEQYF. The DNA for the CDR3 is TGTGCCAGCAGCTTGGGAGCTAGCGGGAGTGCCCCACCATACGAGCAGTACTTC.

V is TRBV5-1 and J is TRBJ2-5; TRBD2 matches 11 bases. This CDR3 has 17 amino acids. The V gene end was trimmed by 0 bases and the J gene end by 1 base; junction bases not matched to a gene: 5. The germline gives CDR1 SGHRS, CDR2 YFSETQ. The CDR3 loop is CASSLAGTSGLQETQYF. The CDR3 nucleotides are TGCGCCAGCAGCTTGGCCGGGACTAGCGGACTCCAAGAGACCCAGTACTTC.

Here the CDR3 reads CASSQGSGGLDTQYF. The CDR3 nucleotides read TGCGCCAGCAGCCAGGGTAGCGGGGGTCTAGATACGCAGTATTTT. V and J are TRBV4-1 and TRBJ2-3, with 9 bases matching TRBD2. With 3 bases clipped from V and 5 bases from J, the junction kept 6 bases outside the gene matches. This CDR3 is 15 amino acids long. Germline CDR1 reads MGHRA; CDR2 reads YSYEKL.